This T cell receptor (beta chain) was recovered during a study of human T cells and chemical hapten exposure. Study-level results: Patch test score rose with PT1 expanded TCRs, significant at 8, 16, 32, not 4.

A remark on this clonotype: What it recognizes is unknown.

The sample's time point: patch test 1, 2 weeks after DPC sensitization. Treatment described: therapeutic diphenylcyclopropenone sensitization with weekly scalp DPC. Per the authors' pipeline: A per-sample median of around 88,000 TCRs was observed, with counts ranging from about 20,000 to 690,600. TCRdb re-analysed the RACE reads in MiXCR, keeping a single row per CDR3 protein. What appears here as the V and J calls and clone size reflects TCRdb's work, not the paper's. The table includes about 340,000 distinct CDR3 sequences, around 6.9% detected once. The CDR3 extends over 11 amino acids. Trimming took 5 bases from V and 3 from J, leaving 7 bases between them. Germline V lookup: CDR1 DFQATT, CDR2 SNEGSKA (reference sequence).

The rearrangement joins TRBV20-1 to TRBJ1-1; D is unresolved. The source was whole blood, collected in connection with sensitization to the hapten diphenylcyclopropenone (DPC). This sequence was found in a young woman with alopecia areata. Some clones in this sample may be carry-over from other donors' samples. The CDR3 here is CSAEKDTEAFF. Written as DNA, the CDR3 is TGCAGTGCTGAAAAAGACACTGAAGCTTTCTTT.